This TCR beta chain appears in the sequencing data of a study of T cell repertoires in cytomegalovirus infection. Across the whole study: Recently identified HLA-C-restricted CMV epitopes were used, and well-studied HLA-B-restricted CMV epitopes were used as well. Both CMV infection and a matching HLA type were indicated by public TCR beta signatures.

Concerning this clonotype itself: Its antigen remains unknown.

Study results and limitations: Cumulative public TCR beta family frequency identified carriers of CMV plus the relevant HLA. Across the ex vivo response, the dominant clonotypes were HLA-C-restricted CMV-specific TCR beta clonotypes.

From the reads, TCRdb called clonotypes with MiXCR, one entry per CDR3 protein. The sample comprises about a million distinct CDR3 sequences, under 40% of which are singletons, and 10% to 15% rests with the top ten. The CDR3 covers 12 residues. V trimming: 5 bases; J trimming: 11 bases; junction bases outside the gene matches: 8. The germline V gene encodes CDR1 LGHNT and CDR2 FRNRAP. Material: cultured CD8+ T cells from PBMCs, obtained from culture after CMV antigen stimulation. The clonotype originates from a human donor in good health (CMV status not recorded). Some clones in this sample may be carry-over from other donors' samples. The chain links TRBV12-5 to TRBJ1-2, with TRBD1 matching over 7 bases. The CDR3 sequence is CASGPGQLGYTF. CDR3 coding DNA: TGTGCTAGTGGTCCGGGACAGCTTGGGTACACCTTC.